This TCR beta chain was sequenced during a study of blood T cell repertoires in COVID-19. Some clones are missing from TCRdb's copy, which holds only in-frame ones; the method was immunoSEQ multiplex PCR. The sample has about 200,000 clones, more than 70% seen once. The CDR3 runs 16 residues. Looked up from germline, CDR1 is SGHRS and CDR2 is YFSETQ. The J segment lost 4 bases and the V segment lost 5 bases, leaving 14 bases of the junction unmatched. Sequenced material: PBMCs or T cells enriched from blood (not recorded which). The rearrangement joins TRBV5-1 to TRBJ2-7; TRBD1 aligns across 8 bases. This receptor was taken from a man in his forties with acute COVID-19. The CDR3 loop is CASSFLTGGPWYEQYF. The CDR3 DNA is TGCGCCAGCAGTTTCCTCACAGGGGGTCCGTGGTACGAGCAGTACTTC.